This TCR beta chain was recovered during a study of identical twins (dated by TCRdb to the mid-2010s). About the full investigation: To test whether fetal clonotypes persist, this study deep-sequenced TCR alpha and beta repertoires from monozygotic twins, from unrelated adults of various ages, and from cord blood. Replicate twin experiments were performed at different times using different library preparation protocols to rule out contamination.

The CDR3 has 14 amino acids, counting the end cysteine and phenylalanine. The DNA shown is the 42-base CDR3, in frame from base 1. CDR1 SEHNR and CDR2 FQNEAQ were looked up in the germline V gene (reference sequence). A distance of 12 bases separates the germline ends of V and J, which lose 1 base and 5 bases respectively. Every donor in the study was a healthy Caucasian. Three pairs of female monozygotic twins, all aged 18 to 29 years, were included in the twin cohort. Positive isolation kits from Invitrogen were used to isolate the CD4+ and CD8+ T cell populations. This clonotype was seen a few times. This clone's antigen is unknown. The record has no base qualities; no much larger clone is one base away. What the research found in general, with its limitations: In beta out-of-frame sequences, excess twin sharing was weaker, because having fewer shared sequences lowered the signal-to-noise ratio. Because the same donors could not be followed over many years, the conclusions depended on cross-sectional statistical analysis. Invariant T cells such as MAIT and iNKT could partly confound zero-insertion analyses, although diverse VJ usage argued against such confounding for most clonotypes. Compared with coincidental sharing between unrelated individuals, out-of-frame TCR alpha sequences shared between twins showed an excess of sequences with low generation probability. Fewer insertions were carried by abundant cord blood beta clonotypes, a similar but weaker trend appeared in young adult naive repertoires, and no such trend appeared in memory repertoires. Recombination models systematically underestimated out-of-frame TCR alpha sharing in monozygotic twins but agreed with sharing between unrelated individuals.

Library prep was done by 5' RACE. The listed sequencing device is Illumina HiSeq 2000. Template switching introduced a universal primer binding site; the final cDNA contained a unique molecular identifier, enabling accurate counting of TCR cDNA molecules. Specific primers in the conserved constant-segment region were used to synthesize first-strand cDNA for TCR alpha and beta chains. To control for contamination, each cDNA library was double barcoded with a SMART-Mk sample barcode plus Illumina barcodes. Two successive PCR steps introduced TruSeq adapter sequences along with Illumina sample barcodes. TCR alpha and beta cDNA libraries were sequenced on the Illumina HiSeq platform with custom primers. From the authors' description of their analysis: Raw reads were processed with MiGEC to extract unique molecular identifiers, and MiXCR was used to determine CDR3 positions. For each individual, recombination models were inferred using an EM algorithm with the repgenHMM and IGoR tools. The analysis of shared clonotypes was done with the tcR package in R, with sharing normalized by the product of cloneset sizes. To study raw recombination free of thymic and clonal selection effects, out-of-frame nonproductive sequences were analyzed. TCRdb reran the public reads through fastp at Q25 and MiXCR, keeping productive beta chains. CDR3 protein sequences are deduplicated, and each keeps its most common genes and DNA. The V and J calls, along with clone size, are taken from TCRdb and not from the paper's own processing. This sample gives around 450,000 distinct CDR3 sequences in total; 14% of them show up just once. Around 0.57% of the sample comes from the top ten.

The data were also submitted as part of a second study, on yellow fever vaccine responses in identical twins. In that second paper, the authors write: According to the authors, the vaccine-induced T cell response in identical twins seemed to be partly convergent and partly specific to each individual. The study precisely tracked vaccine-responding T cell clones in identical twins.

Sequencing was performed on CD4+ T cells sorted from blood. The sequence joins TRBV7-9 to TRBJ2-7; the D gene is unclear. The sequence derives from a woman aged 18-30 years in good health. The CDR3 is CASSLVAGIHEQYF. DNA sequence: TGTGCCAGCAGCTTAGTGGCAGGAATCCACGAGCAGTACTTC.